Following are 4 T cell receptor beta chains from one sample sequenced in a study of blood T cells in healthy people across ages. Using a J-beta primer mix together with a sample-barcoded 5' primer, a second PCR was run for roughly 6 to 12 cycles. MiXCR, run by TCRdb on the 5' RACE reads, gives a single entry per CDR3 protein. The data hold about 1,500,000 distinct CDR3 sequences, with 28% observed a single time. Input material: blood. The receptors derive from a woman aged 25-40 years in good health.

This clonotype was detected many times. The genes are TRBV12-3 or TRBV12-4 and TRBJ2-4; perhaps TRBD1 as D (6 bases). The CDR3 totals 15 residues. Trimming left V 6 bases short and J 3 bases short, with 15 bases between. The CDR3 region has the DNA TGTGCCAGCAGGGCAACAGGGTCCCACAAAAACATTCAGTACTTC. It codes for CASRATGSHKNIQYF.

This clonotype was detected ten times or more. The genes are TRBV3-1 and TRBJ2-1; D is ambiguous. The germline gives CDR1 LGHDT, CDR2 YNNKEL (reference sequence). This CDR3 contains 12 residues. Trimming pared 4 bases from V and 8 bases from J, leaving 9 bases between. The DNA for the CDR3 is TGTGCCAGCAGCCCAACCTCGGATGAGCAGTTCTTC. Translated, it gives CASSPTSDEQFF.

This clonotype was counted between two and nine times. The chain has TRBV29-1 and TRBJ2-2; 9 bases align to TRBD2. V shed 7 bases, J shed 1 base, and the junction held 7 bases outside the gene matches. Germline CDR1 SQVTM, CDR2 ANQGSEA. CDR3 length: 15 amino acids. The CDR3 bases are TGCAGCGCCCTACCTAGCGGGAAGAACACCGGGGAGCTGTTTTTT. Amino acids: CSALPSGKNTGELFF.

This clonotype was recorded at least ten times. V and J are TRBV4-3 and TRBJ1-2, with 7 bases lining up with TRBD1. CDR3 size: 14 residues. Unmatched junction bases numbered 7, after V lost 3 bases and J lost 6 bases. The germline gives CDR1 LGHNA, CDR2 YSLEER. The CDR3 DNA sequence: TGCGCCAGCAGCCACGTGAGGGACAGCAATGGCTACACCTTC. Protein: CASSHVRDSNGYTF.